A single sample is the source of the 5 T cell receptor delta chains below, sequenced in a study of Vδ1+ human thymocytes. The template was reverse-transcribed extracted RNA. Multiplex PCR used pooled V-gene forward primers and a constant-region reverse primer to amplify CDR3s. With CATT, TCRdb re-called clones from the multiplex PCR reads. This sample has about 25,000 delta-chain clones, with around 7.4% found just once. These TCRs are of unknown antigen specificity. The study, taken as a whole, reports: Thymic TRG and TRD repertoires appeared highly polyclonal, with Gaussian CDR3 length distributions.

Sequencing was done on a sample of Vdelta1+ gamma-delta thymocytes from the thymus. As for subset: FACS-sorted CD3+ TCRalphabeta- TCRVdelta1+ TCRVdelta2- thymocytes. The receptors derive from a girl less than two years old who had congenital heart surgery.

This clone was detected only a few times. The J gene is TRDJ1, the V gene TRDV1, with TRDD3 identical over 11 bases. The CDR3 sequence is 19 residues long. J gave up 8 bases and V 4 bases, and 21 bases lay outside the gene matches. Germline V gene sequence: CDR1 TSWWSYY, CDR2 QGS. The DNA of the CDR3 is TGTGCTCTTGGGGCAACCGCCTTGGGGGATACGCACGACCCCGCCAAACTCATCTTT. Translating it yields CALGATALGDTHDPAKLIF.

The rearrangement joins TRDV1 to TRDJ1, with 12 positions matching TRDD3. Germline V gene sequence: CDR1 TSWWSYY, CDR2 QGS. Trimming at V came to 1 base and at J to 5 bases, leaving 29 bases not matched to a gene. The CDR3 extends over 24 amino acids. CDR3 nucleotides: TGTGCTCTTGGGGAACCGAGGAACACTGGGGGATACCGGTTATACCAAAACGTTTGGGATAAACTCATCTTT. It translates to CALGEPRNTGGYRLYQNVWDKLIF.

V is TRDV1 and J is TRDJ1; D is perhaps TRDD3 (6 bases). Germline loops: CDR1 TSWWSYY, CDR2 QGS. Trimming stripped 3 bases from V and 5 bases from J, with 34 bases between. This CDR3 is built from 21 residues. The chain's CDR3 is CALGDPRRTLLYWAQGDKLIF. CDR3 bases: TGTGCTCTTGGGGACCCCCGACGTACACTACTTTACTGGGCCCAGGGGGATAAACTCATCTTT.

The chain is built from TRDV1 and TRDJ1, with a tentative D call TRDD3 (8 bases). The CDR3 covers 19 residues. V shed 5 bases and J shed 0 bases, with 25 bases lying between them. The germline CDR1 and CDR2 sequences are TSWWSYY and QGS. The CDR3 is CALGFPFLTLLGDTDKLIF. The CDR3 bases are TGTGCTCTTGGGTTTCCCTTCCTCACTCTACTGGGGGACACCGATAAACTCATCTTT.

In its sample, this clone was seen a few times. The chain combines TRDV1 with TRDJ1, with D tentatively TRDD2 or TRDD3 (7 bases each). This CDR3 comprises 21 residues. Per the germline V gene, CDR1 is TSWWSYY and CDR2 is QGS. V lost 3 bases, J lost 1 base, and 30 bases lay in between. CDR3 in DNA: TGTGCTCTTGGGGACGCTCTTCCTAACGCCGAGGATACGCTAAGCACCGATAAACTCATCTTT. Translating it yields CALGDALPNAEDTLSTDKLIF.